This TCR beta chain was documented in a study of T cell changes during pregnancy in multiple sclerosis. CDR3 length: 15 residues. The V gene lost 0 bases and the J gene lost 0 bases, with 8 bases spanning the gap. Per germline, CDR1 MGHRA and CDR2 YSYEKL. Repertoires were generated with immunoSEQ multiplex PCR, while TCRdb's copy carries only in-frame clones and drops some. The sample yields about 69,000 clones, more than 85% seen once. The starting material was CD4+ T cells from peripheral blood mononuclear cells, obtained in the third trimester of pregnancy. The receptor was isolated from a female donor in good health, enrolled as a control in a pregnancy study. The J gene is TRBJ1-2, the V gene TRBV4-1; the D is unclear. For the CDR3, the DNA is TGCGCCAGCAGCCAAGAGGCGGCAGCTAACTATGGCTACACCTTC. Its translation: CASSQEAAANYGYTF.